These 13 T cell receptor beta chains were all obtained from the same sample, sequenced in a study of shared clonotypes between healthy human individuals. The method was immunoSEQ multiplex PCR; TCRdb's version includes in-frame clones alone and lacks a portion of them. The data contain around 480,000 clones, around 79% of them singletons. The sequenced sample consisted of PBMCs. The receptors come from a woman between 40 and 50 years old in good health. Some clones in this sample may be carry-over from other donors' samples.

This clone was seen only a few times. This sample also contains other DNA sequences that code for the same CDR3. The chain joins TRBV11-2 to TRBJ1-2, with 9 bases that match TRBD1. V lost 0 bases, J lost 2 bases, and 4 bases stayed unmatched. The CDR3 consists of 16 residues. Germline assignment: CDR1 SGHAT and CDR2 FQNNGV. CDR3: CASSLDQGTGNYGYTF. CDR3 coding DNA: TGTGCCAGCAGCTTAGATCAGGGGACAGGGAACTATGGCTACACCTTC.

The chain has TRBV5-1 and TRBJ2-5; 9 nucleotides match TRBD1. V shed 4 bases and J 5 bases; nucleotides not matched to a gene: 3. Germline V gene lookup returns CDR1 SGHRS and CDR2 YFSETQ. The CDR3 consists of 13 residues. Written as DNA, the CDR3 is TGCGCCAGCAGCCGGGACAGGGTTGAGACCCAGTACTTC. Translation gives CASSRDRVETQYF.

The rearrangement uses TRBV2 and TRBJ2-5; 10 bases agree with TRBD1. The germline gives CDR1 SNHLY, CDR2 FYNNEI. The CDR3 loop spans 16 amino acids. V dropped 5 bases and J dropped 11; count of bases not matched to a gene: 17. CDR3 nucleotides: TGTGCCAGCAGTCCCAGCGCGGGGACAGGGGAGAAAGAGCAGTACTTC. As protein: CASSPSAGTGEKEQYF.

The V gene is TRBV7-3, the J gene TRBJ2-2; D gene uncertain. The CDR3 consists of 15 residues. The germline CDR1 and CDR2 sequences are SGHTA and FQGTGA. Trimming pared 6 bases from V and 7 bases from J, leaving 18 bases between. CDR3 coding DNA: TGTGCCAGCAGTCCTCACTATGTCACGGGCGGGGAGCTGTTTTTT. This translates into CASSPHYVTGGELFF.

The chain uses TRBV19 and TRBJ2-7; TRBD1 agrees at 11 bases. This CDR3 has 15 amino acids. V dropped 4 bases and J dropped 3; count of bases not matched to a gene: 5. Looked up from germline, CDR1 is LNHDA and CDR2 is SQIVND (reference sequence). CDR3 nucleotide sequence: TGTGCCAGTAGTAGAGGGACAGGGGGACACTACGAGCAGTACTTC. It specifies CASSRGTGGHYEQYF.

The gene calls are TRBV25-1 and TRBJ2-7, with unresolved D. The V gene lost 0 bases and the J gene lost 6 bases, with 9 bases spanning the gap. The CDR3 is 13 residues long. From germline, CDR1 is MGHDK and CDR2 SYGVNS. The CDR3 here is CASSEYGVGEQYF. CDR3 sequence (DNA): TGTGCCAGCAGTGAATATGGAGTTGGCGAGCAGTACTTC.

Written as DNA, the CDR3 is TGTGCCAGCAGGATACAGGGAGTGGTGGGCGAGCAGTACTTC. Encoded protein: CASRIQGVVGEQYF. The rearrangement uses TRBV28 and TRBJ2-7; TRBD1 might be the D (6 bases). The CDR3 runs to 14 residues. V gave up 6 bases and J gave up 6 bases, with 18 bases separating them. Germline V gives CDR1 MDHEN, CDR2 SYDVKM.

In its sample, this clone was seen once. V and J are TRBV29-1 and TRBJ2-3; 10 bases map to TRBD2. This CDR3 is 14 amino acids long. V shed 7 bases, J shed 3 bases, and the junction held 7 bases outside the gene matches. From germline, CDR1 is SQVTM and CDR2 ANQGSEA. The CDR3 nucleotides read TGCAGCGCCCGACCTAGCGGGAGAACAGATACGCAGTATTTT. This translates into CSARPSGRTDTQYF.

V usage is TRBV5-4 and J usage is TRBJ1-4; D not resolved. This CDR3 region has 13 residues. Per the germline V gene, CDR1 is SGHNT and CDR2 is YYREEE (reference sequence). The ends were cut back, 4 bases at V and 8 bases at J, with 12 bases in the middle. The CDR3 sequence is CASSLPEEEKLFF. CDR3 nucleotide sequence: TGTGCCAGCAGCCTCCCGGAGGAGGAAAAACTGTTTTTT.

The chain combines TRBV2 with TRBJ2-1; no definite D call. V lost 6 bases and J 6 bases, leaving 9 bases between the germline ends. The germline V gene encodes CDR1 SNHLY and CDR2 FYNNEI. CDR3 length: 12 residues. CDR3 nucleotide sequence: TGTGCCAGCAGCTGGTGGGGCAATGAGCAGTTCTTC. Translating it yields CASSWWGNEQFF.

This sequence joins TRBV7-2 and TRBJ2-2, with 7 positions matching TRBD2. Trimming took 2 bases from V and 5 from J; bases not matched to a gene: 8. Germline V gives CDR1 SGHTA, CDR2 FQGNSA. This CDR3 is 16 amino acids long. The CDR3 protein is CASSLWAGVITGELFF. As DNA, the CDR3 is TGTGCCAGCAGCTTATGGGCGGGAGTGATAACCGGGGAGCTGTTTTTT.

The chain uses TRBV19 and TRBJ1-2; D is uncertain. Germline V gives CDR1 LNHDA, CDR2 SQIVND (reference sequence). CDR3 length: 16 residues. V was shortened by 0 bases and J by 4 bases, with 15 bases between the two germline ends. CDR3 loop: CASSIDQAATAYGYTF. The CDR3 nucleotides read TGTGCCAGTAGTATAGATCAGGCGGCCACAGCCTATGGCTACACCTTC.

The rearrangement links TRBV15 to TRBJ1-5, with 8 bases fitting TRBD1. J was trimmed by 5 bases and V by 0 bases; bases with no gene match: 3. Germline V gene sequence: CDR1 LNHNV, CDR2 YYDKDF (reference sequence). The CDR3 extends over 15 amino acids. The CDR3 bases are TGTGCCACCAGCAGAGATTCGGACAGGGATCAGCCCCAGCATTTT. The encoded protein is CATSRDSDRDQPQHF.